The clone carrying this T cell receptor beta chain was observed a single time. What it recognizes is unknown. The data originate from a study of shared clonotypes between healthy human individuals. The CDR3 consists of 14 residues. CDR1 and CDR2 (germline): SGHKS, YYEKEE (reference sequence). V was clipped by 0 bases and J by 3 bases, with 9 bases between them. Study-level points and caveats: Deeper or shallower sequencing was expected to change how clonotypes are shared among donors.

Sequencing used immunoSEQ multiplex PCR; TCRdb keeps in-frame clones, though not all of them. Of around 990,000 clones in the sample, about 72% were seen once. The sequence was collected from a man aged 18 to 30 in good health. Some clones in this sample may be carry-over from other donors' samples. Specimen: memory CD4+ T cells from PBMCs. Indicated subset: CD45RA-negative fraction. The chain is built from TRBV5-5 and TRBJ1-1; no firm D call. CDR3 amino acids: CASSLAGWDTEAFF. The CDR3 coding sequence is TGTGCCAGCAGCTTGGCCGGTTGGGACACTGAAGCTTTCTTT.